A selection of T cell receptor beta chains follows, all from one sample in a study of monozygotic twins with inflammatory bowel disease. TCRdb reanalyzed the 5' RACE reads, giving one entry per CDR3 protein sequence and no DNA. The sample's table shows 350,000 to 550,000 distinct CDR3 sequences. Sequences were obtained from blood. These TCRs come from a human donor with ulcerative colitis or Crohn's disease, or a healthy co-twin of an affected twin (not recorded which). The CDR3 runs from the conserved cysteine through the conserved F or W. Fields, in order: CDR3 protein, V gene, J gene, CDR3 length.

CDR3 protein: CASSHRGGNTEAFF
V gene: TRBV3-1
J gene: TRBJ1-1
CDR3 length: 14

CDR3 protein: CASSEPGGTEAFF
V gene: TRBV6-5
J gene: TRBJ1-1
CDR3 length: 13

CDR3 protein: CASSAWTARNSPLHF
V gene: TRBV27
J gene: TRBJ1-6
CDR3 length: 15

CDR3 protein: CSARISFRDSHLNEQFF
V gene: TRBV20-1
J gene: TRBJ2-1
CDR3 length: 17

CDR3 protein: CASSLRLGREFNEQFF
V gene: TRBV14
J gene: TRBJ2-1
CDR3 length: 16

CDR3 protein: CASSSGQTNSPLHF
V gene: TRBV5-1
J gene: TRBJ1-6
CDR3 length: 14

CDR3 protein: CASSQPPSTGELFF
V gene: TRBV4-2
J gene: TRBJ2-2
CDR3 length: 14

CDR3 protein: CASSDGTAHYEQYF
V gene: TRBV18
J gene: TRBJ2-7
CDR3 length: 14

CDR3 protein: CAWTPFRVRTEAFF
V gene: TRBV30
J gene: TRBJ1-1
CDR3 length: 14

CDR3 protein: CASSLTSTSGYTF
V gene: TRBV7-3
J gene: TRBJ1-2
CDR3 length: 13

CDR3 protein: CSGRPPGDEQFF
V gene: TRBV29-1
J gene: TRBJ2-1
CDR3 length: 12

CDR3 protein: CASNGQQGALGEQFF
V gene: TRBV7-2
J gene: TRBJ2-1
CDR3 length: 15

CDR3 protein: CASSLLWGTGGGTGELFF
V gene: TRBV12-3/TRBV12-4
J gene: TRBJ2-2
CDR3 length: 18

CDR3 protein: CSARGAGLDTEAFF
V gene: TRBV20-1
J gene: TRBJ1-1
CDR3 length: 14

CDR3 protein: CASSYGEEDHTGELFF
V gene: TRBV6-2/TRBV6-3
J gene: TRBJ2-2
CDR3 length: 16

CDR3 protein: CASRGGTSVSYEQYF
V gene: TRBV12-3/TRBV12-4
J gene: TRBJ2-7
CDR3 length: 15

CDR3 protein: CASSLAVWTGEAFF
V gene: TRBV5-8
J gene: TRBJ1-1
CDR3 length: 14

CDR3 protein: CASSPQNLKGQETQYF
V gene: TRBV18
J gene: TRBJ2-5
CDR3 length: 16

CDR3 protein: CSALQGKGGYEQYF
V gene: TRBV20-1
J gene: TRBJ2-7
CDR3 length: 14

CDR3 protein: CASSLEDGQPQHF
V gene: TRBV5-1
J gene: TRBJ1-5
CDR3 length: 13

CDR3 protein: CASSLGTVTEAFF
V gene: TRBV7-2
J gene: TRBJ1-1
CDR3 length: 13

CDR3 protein: CASSRVLTDPPLHF
V gene: TRBV7-2
J gene: TRBJ1-6
CDR3 length: 14

CDR3 protein: CASSQDRRAEDGYTF
V gene: TRBV4-3
J gene: TRBJ1-2
CDR3 length: 15

CDR3 protein: CASSTRLAGSTDTQYF
V gene: TRBV11-2
J gene: TRBJ2-3
CDR3 length: 16

CDR3 protein: CATSDPRDRAGHEQFF
V gene: TRBV24-1
J gene: TRBJ2-1
CDR3 length: 16

CDR3 protein: CSVGRGGTDTQYF
V gene: TRBV29-1
J gene: TRBJ2-3
CDR3 length: 13

CDR3 protein: CASRSAGGYLTDTQYF
V gene: TRBV7-9
J gene: TRBJ2-3
CDR3 length: 16

CDR3 protein: CASSSGGGMLGYTF
V gene: TRBV5-1
J gene: TRBJ1-2
CDR3 length: 14

CDR3 protein: CSVVIYYEQYF
V gene: TRBV29-1
J gene: TRBJ2-7
CDR3 length: 11

CDR3 protein: CASSKTGGSYEQYF
V gene: TRBV18
J gene: TRBJ2-7
CDR3 length: 14

CDR3 protein: CASSLVFRPTDTQYF
V gene: TRBV5-1
J gene: TRBJ2-3
CDR3 length: 15

CDR3 protein: CATSRDQLAGAYEQYF
V gene: TRBV15
J gene: TRBJ2-7
CDR3 length: 16

CDR3 protein: CASSYSDSQETQYF
V gene: TRBV6-5
J gene: TRBJ2-5
CDR3 length: 14

CDR3 protein: CASSSTVANTGELFF
V gene: TRBV5-6
J gene: TRBJ2-2
CDR3 length: 15

CDR3 protein: CASSSRQGEPQHF
V gene: TRBV5-1
J gene: TRBJ1-5
CDR3 length: 13

CDR3 protein: CAWSDRTSTEAFF
V gene: TRBV30
J gene: TRBJ1-1
CDR3 length: 13

CDR3 protein: CASSLDSSGSFNEQFF
V gene: TRBV7-2
J gene: TRBJ2-1
CDR3 length: 16

CDR3 protein: CASSLGDGSSYEQYF
V gene: TRBV7-6
J gene: TRBJ2-7
CDR3 length: 15

CDR3 protein: CSARPPKTGEGYTF
V gene: TRBV20-1
J gene: TRBJ1-2
CDR3 length: 14

CDR3 protein: CASSPVFQVEAFF
V gene: TRBV18
J gene: TRBJ1-1
CDR3 length: 13

CDR3 protein: CASSFALTGGPYEQYF
V gene: TRBV6-5
J gene: TRBJ2-7
CDR3 length: 16

CDR3 protein: CASSLGQGYGEQYF
V gene: TRBV7-8
J gene: TRBJ2-7
CDR3 length: 14

CDR3 protein: CSVGPGQRYEQYF
V gene: TRBV29-1
J gene: TRBJ2-7
CDR3 length: 13

CDR3 protein: CASSHRGQGRNEQFF
V gene: TRBV3-1
J gene: TRBJ2-1
CDR3 length: 15

CDR3 protein: CASSVTGATYNEQFF
V gene: TRBV6-4
J gene: TRBJ2-1
CDR3 length: 15

CDR3 protein: CSARRETNGYTF
V gene: TRBV20-1
J gene: TRBJ1-2
CDR3 length: 12

CDR3 protein: CASSHTRGPYEQYF
V gene: TRBV4-3
J gene: TRBJ2-7
CDR3 length: 14

CDR3 protein: CASSPRGGDKLFF
V gene: TRBV9
J gene: TRBJ1-4
CDR3 length: 13

CDR3 protein: CSARGPTGNTEAFF
V gene: TRBV20-1
J gene: TRBJ1-1
CDR3 length: 14

CDR3 protein: CASGPEMNTEAFF
V gene: TRBV12-5
J gene: TRBJ1-1
CDR3 length: 13

CDR3 protein: CASSLGGLGNTEAFF
V gene: TRBV7-9
J gene: TRBJ1-1
CDR3 length: 15

CDR3 protein: CASSQDRAGLGTGELFF
V gene: TRBV3-1
J gene: TRBJ2-2
CDR3 length: 17

CDR3 protein: CAWSDGSLAKNIQYF
V gene: TRBV30
J gene: TRBJ2-4
CDR3 length: 15

CDR3 protein: CSASGGSGANVLTF
V gene: TRBV20-1
J gene: TRBJ2-6
CDR3 length: 14

CDR3 protein: CASSLYQDSNQPQHF
V gene: TRBV6-5
J gene: TRBJ1-5
CDR3 length: 15